This T cell receptor beta chain was found in a study of shared clonotypes between healthy human individuals. Trimming took off 4 bases at V and 1 base at J, with 18 bases between the two ends. CDR1 is SGHTS, CDR2 YDEGEE, per germline. The CDR3 runs to 17 residues. Using immunoSEQ multiplex PCR, the repertoire was profiled, and TCRdb retains in-frame clones only, with some absent. The profile shows a few million clones, more than 80% of them singletons. Sequencing was carried out using naive CD4+ T cells sorted from blood. The subset is: CD45RA+ positively selected. The genes are TRBV5-8 and TRBJ1-5, with D possibly being TRBD1 (5 bases). The receptor comes from a man aged 18-30 years in good health. The CDR3 nucleotides read TGTGCCAGCAGCCCCGGGGTTGAGAGACAGAGCAATCAGCCCCAGCATTTT. It is translated as CASSPGVERQSNQPQHF.